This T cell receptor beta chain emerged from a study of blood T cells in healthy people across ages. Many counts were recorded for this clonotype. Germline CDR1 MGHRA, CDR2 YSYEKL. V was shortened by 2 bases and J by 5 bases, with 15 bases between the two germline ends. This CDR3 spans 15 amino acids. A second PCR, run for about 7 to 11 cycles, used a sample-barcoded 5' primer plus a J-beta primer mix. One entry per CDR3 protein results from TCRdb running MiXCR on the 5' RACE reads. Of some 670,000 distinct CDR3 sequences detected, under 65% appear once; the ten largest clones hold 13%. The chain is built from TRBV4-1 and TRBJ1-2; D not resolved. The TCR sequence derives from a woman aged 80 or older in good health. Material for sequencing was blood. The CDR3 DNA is TGCGCCAGCAGCCAATGGGAGCGGGGTACTTATGGCTACACCTTC. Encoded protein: CASSQWERGTYGYTF.